Each of the 11 T cell receptor beta chains below was sequenced from the same sample in a study of identical twins. TCRdb processed the 5' RACE reads anew with MiXCR; each CDR3 protein has one entry. This sample has 420,000 or so distinct CDR3 sequences, with about 18% found just once. The sample comprised naive T cells sorted from blood. The source of these receptors is a man aged 45-60 years in good health.

The table lists this clonotype with a few counts. V is TRBV20-1 and J is TRBJ2-1; 7 nucleotides align to TRBD2. CDR1 is DFQATT and CDR2 is SNEGSKA in the germline V gene (reference sequence). After removal of 0 bases from V and 2 bases from J, the junction contained 4 bases not matched to a gene. The CDR3 runs to 15 residues. The CDR3 is CSAREGTIPYNEQFF. CDR3 nucleotide sequence: TGCAGTGCTAGAGAGGGGACTATACCCTACAATGAGCAGTTCTTC.

Concerning this clonotype itself: One base away lies a much larger clone, so this may be a sequencing read error. This chain links TRBV20-1 with TRBJ2-1; D unclear. V was cut by 6 bases and J by 8 bases, with 17 bases left in between. The germline V gene has CDR1 DFQATT and CDR2 SNEGSKA (reference sequence). The CDR3 totals 13 residues. Written as DNA, the CDR3 is TGCAGTGCCGAGATAGACTCCGGGCATGAGCAGTTCTTC. It translates to CSAEIDSGHEQFF.

Ten or more counts support this clonotype. The rearrangement joins TRBV15 to TRBJ2-7, with 8 bases lining up with TRBD1. The V and J ends lost 3 bases and 6 bases, in that order; junction bases with no gene match: 10. The CDR3 is 15 amino acids. Germline CDR1 is LNHNV and CDR2 is YYDKDF (reference sequence). The CDR3 nucleotides are TGTGCCACCAGCAGTGTAAGACAGGGGAGAGCCGAGCAGTACTTC. Amino acids: CATSSVRQGRAEQYF.

As DNA, the CDR3 is TGTGCCAGCAGCTTTTCCTTGGGGGGATCCGGAAACACCATATATTTT. It codes for CASSFSLGGSGNTIYF. The J gene is TRBJ1-3, the V gene TRBV7-2; D might be TRBD1 (5 bases). Germline V gene lookup returns CDR1 SGHTA and CDR2 FQGNSA. This CDR3 spans 16 amino acids. Trimming stripped 3 bases from V and 4 bases from J, with 16 bases between.

This clonotype came up many times. The V and J genes are TRBV5-1 and TRBJ2-3; D remains ambiguous. Germline values: CDR1 SGHRS, CDR2 YFSETQ. This CDR3 is 15 amino acids long. V shed 4 bases and J shed 0 bases, with 12 bases lying between them. The CDR3 reads CASSSVQSSTDTQYF. The CDR3 DNA sequence: TGCGCCAGCAGCAGCGTTCAGTCTAGCACAGATACGCAGTATTTT.

The chain recombines TRBV10-3 with TRBJ1-5, with D tentatively TRBD1 (5 bases). The CDR3 runs to 15 residues. V shed 8 bases and J shed 0 bases, with 14 bases lying between them. Germline V CDR1 and CDR2: ENHRY, SYGVKD. CDR3 DNA: TGTGCCATCTGGGGCAGGGTTTATAGCAATCAGCCCCAGCATTTT. It translates to CAIWGRVYSNQPQHF.

This clonotype was found a few times. The J gene is TRBJ2-2, the V gene TRBV5-5; 7 bases map to TRBD1. Germline loops: CDR1 SGHKS, CDR2 YYEKEE (reference sequence). The CDR3 sequence is 16 residues long. After removal of 5 bases from V and 8 bases from J, the junction contained 15 bases not matched to a gene. Written as DNA, the CDR3 is TGTGCCAGCAGTTCAGCTTTCGGGACAGAAGCTGGGGAGCTGTTTTTT. As protein: CASSSAFGTEAGELFF.

The chain combines TRBV28 with TRBJ2-1, with D unclear. The V gene's germline CDR1 is MDHEN and CDR2 SYDVKM. The V and J ends lost 2 bases and 7 bases respectively, with 15 bases between them. The CDR3 runs to 15 residues. The CDR3 DNA reads TGTGCCAGCAGTTTAATGGATAGGATGGGGAATGAGCAGTTCTTC. It translates to CASSLMDRMGNEQFF.

This clonotype was seen a few times. V usage is TRBV9 and J usage is TRBJ2-7; 7 bases are a match to TRBD1. The trim removed 4 bases at V and 3 bases at J, leaving 7 bases unmatched. The germline V gene encodes CDR1 SGDLS and CDR2 YYNGEE. The length of the CDR3 is 14 residues. CDR3 region: CASSPRQGIYEQYF. The DNA of the CDR3 is TGTGCCAGCAGCCCCAGACAGGGAATCTACGAGCAGTACTTC. Supplemented by reference TRBV9 and TRBJ2-7, the full variable domain reads DSGVTQTPKHLITATGQRVTLRCSPRSGDLSVYWYQQSLDQGLQFLIQYYNGEERAKGNILERFSAQQFPDLHSELNLSSLELGDSALYFCASSPRQGIYEQYFGPGTRLTVT.

This clonotype showed up many times. V is TRBV5-1 and J is TRBJ2-1; D may be TRBD1 (6 bases). Germline V lookup: CDR1 SGHRS, CDR2 YFSETQ. V lost 4 bases, J lost 0 bases, and 11 bases lay in between. The CDR3 has 15 residues. For the CDR3, the DNA is TGCGCCAGCAGCATCGGGACAAGCTCCTACAATGAGCAGTTCTTC. Translating it yields CASSIGTSSYNEQFF. Supplemented by reference TRBV5-1 and TRBJ2-1, the full variable domain reads KAGVTQTPRYLIKTRGQQVTLSCSPISGHRSVSWYQQTPGQGLQFLFEYFSETQRNKGNFPGRFSGRQFSNSRSEMNVSTLELGDSALYLCASSIGTSSYNEQFFGPGTRLTVL.

This clonotype came up a few times. This chain uses TRBV5-1 with TRBJ2-7; weak D call: TRBD1 (6 bases). The CDR3 length is 14 residues. Trimming left V 4 bases short and J 3 bases short, with 14 bases between. Germline loops: CDR1 SGHRS, CDR2 YFSETQ. The CDR3 reads CASSPRQAVYEQYF. The DNA for the CDR3 is TGCGCCAGCAGCCCGAGACAGGCGGTCTACGAGCAGTACTTC.